The T cell receptor (beta chain) described here comes from a study of PD-1 blockade in classical Hodgkin lymphoma (dated by TCRdb to 2020 to 2022). About the study as a whole: Nivolumab dosing was 3 mg/kg intravenously every 2 weeks, continuing until either disease progression or unacceptable toxicity. The study used CyTOF and TCR beta sequencing to define a peripheral blood immune signature of response to PD-1 blockade in classical Hodgkin lymphoma.

As concerns this clone: Its antigen remains undetermined. Per-nucleotide qualities are absent, and no much larger clonotype sits a single base away.

The Qiagen DNeasy kit was used to extract genomic DNA both from unsorted PBMCs and from the negatively selected CD4+ and CD8+ fractions. Amplification of TCR beta CDR3 regions was done by immunoSEQ multiplex PCR with primers that anneal to V and J segments. A synthetic immune receptor repertoire was used to minimize amplification bias, and any remaining bias was removed computationally after sequencing. Per the source publication's procedure: Repertoire diversity was quantified as the Shannon entropy index using custom Python scripts. Unsorted, CD4+ and CD8+ repertoires were examined separately, except in combined analyses, for which CD4+ and CD8+ sequences were merged in silico. A clone counted as expanded when the clone's frequency after treatment rose at least 2-fold relative to C1D1, and clones undetected at baseline were given a pseudocount of 0.5. Singleton clones were defined as clones with 0 or 1 copy at C1D1, and non-singleton clones were defined as clones with 2 or more copies. Clones expanded in unsorted samples were assigned a CD4+, CD8+ or unknown annotation through matching of protein sequences in sorted samples from the same patient. Diversity changes from C1D1 to C4D1 were tested in paired samples using Wilcoxon tests. TCRdb re-hosts the immuneACCESS table, in-frame sequences only. Its copies lack some clones; in the studies checked, an unresolved V gene accounts for under half of them, and the cause for the rest is not known. The V and J calls and the clone size are those of that table, but D and trimming were determined from the DNA. The sample table contains 25,000 to 35,000 clones; only one count was recorded for more than 60% of them. In total, the top ten clones hold 13% to 15% of the sample.

Broader findings and caveats from the paper: The study was restricted to a single clinical trial cohort, and the causes of repertoire differences, possibly disease activity or prior therapy, were left undefined. Lower diversity was seen in patients whose nivolumab began less than 1 year after ASCT, and these patients were left out of later analyses so that immune reconstitution would not confound the results. Baseline diversity similar to that of newly diagnosed patients was observed in trial patients achieving complete response, whereas significantly lower diversity was observed in partial responders and progressors. By C4D1, a significant rise was seen in CD4+ TCR diversity but not in CD8+ TCR diversity (p=0.0027 vs p=0.16), and the rise was most apparent among complete responders (p=0.02). Baseline TCR diversity was reported to be lower in newly diagnosed patients than in healthy donors, and even lower in relapsed/refractory patients.

The time point label corresponds to: cycle 2 day 1 (C2D1) of nivolumab. All trial patients had relapsed after autologous stem cell transplantation, with cohorts A, B and C differing in prior brentuximab vedotin exposure. The trial cohort was composed of about 58 patients with relapsed/refractory classical Hodgkin lymphoma, for whom complete response, partial response or progressive disease was recorded as best overall response. Single-agent nivolumab was administered to trial patients in the multi-cohort phase II CheckMate 205 trial. Best overall response was determined by an independent review committee according to the 2007 International Working Group response criteria. Trial PBMCs were collected just before the start of nivolumab (C1D1) and during therapy at cycle 2 day 1 and cycle 4 day 1. Peripheral blood was collected in 8 mL Vacutainer Cell Preparation Tubes, from which PBMCs were isolated by centrifugation and then cryopreserved.

Cut back by 3 bases and 5 bases, the V and J ends lie 12 bases apart. From a lookup of the germline V gene, CDR1 and CDR2 are MGHRA and YSYEKL. Its CDR3 holds 14 amino acids, cysteine through phenylalanine. The entry retains the CDR3 DNA only, 42 bases that are in frame from base 1. Sequencing used peripheral blood mononuclear cells (PBMCs), obtained before the second cycle of nivolumab. This receptor was identified in a human donor with classical Hodgkin lymphoma. The sequence is built from TRBV4-1 and TRBJ2-3, with TRBD2 perhaps the D gene, on 5 matching bases. The CDR3 protein: CASSHPDFQDTQYF. Here is the DNA: TGCGCCAGCAGCCATCCGGACTTTCAAGATACGCAGTATTTT.